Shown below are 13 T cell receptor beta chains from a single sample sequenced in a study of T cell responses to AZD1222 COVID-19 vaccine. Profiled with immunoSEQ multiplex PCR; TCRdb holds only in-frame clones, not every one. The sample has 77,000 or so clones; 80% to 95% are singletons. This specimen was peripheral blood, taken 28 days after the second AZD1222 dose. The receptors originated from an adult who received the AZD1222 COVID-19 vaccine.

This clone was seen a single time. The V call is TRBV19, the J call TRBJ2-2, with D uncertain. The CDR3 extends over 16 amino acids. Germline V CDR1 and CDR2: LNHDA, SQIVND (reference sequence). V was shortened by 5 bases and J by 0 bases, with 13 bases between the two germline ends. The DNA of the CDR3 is TGTGCCAGTAGTTCCACGACGTATTCGAACACCGGGGAGCTGTTTTTT. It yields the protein CASSSTTYSNTGELFF.

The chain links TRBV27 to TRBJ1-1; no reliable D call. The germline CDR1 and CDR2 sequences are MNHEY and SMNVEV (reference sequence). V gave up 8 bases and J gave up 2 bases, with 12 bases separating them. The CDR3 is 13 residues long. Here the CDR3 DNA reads TGTGCCAGCGCGTTGGGGTCCAACACTGAAGCTTTCTTT. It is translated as CASALGSNTEAFF.

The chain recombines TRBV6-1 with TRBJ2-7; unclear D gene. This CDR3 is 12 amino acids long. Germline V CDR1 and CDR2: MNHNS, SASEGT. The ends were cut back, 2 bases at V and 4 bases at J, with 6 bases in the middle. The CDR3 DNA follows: TGTGCCAGCAGTGAAAGAGAGTACGAGCAGTACTTC. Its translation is CASSEREYEQYF.

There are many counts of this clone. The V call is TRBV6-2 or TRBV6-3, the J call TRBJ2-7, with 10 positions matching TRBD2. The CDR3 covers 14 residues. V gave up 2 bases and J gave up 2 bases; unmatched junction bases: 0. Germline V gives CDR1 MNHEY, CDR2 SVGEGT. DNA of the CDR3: TGTGCCAGCAGTTACGGGACTAGCGCCTACGAGCAGTACTTC. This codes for CASSYGTSAYEQYF.

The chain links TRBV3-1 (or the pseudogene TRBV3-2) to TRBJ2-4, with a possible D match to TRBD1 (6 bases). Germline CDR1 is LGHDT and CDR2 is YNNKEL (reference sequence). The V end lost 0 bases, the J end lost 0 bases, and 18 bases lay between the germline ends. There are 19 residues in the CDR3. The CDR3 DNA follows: TGTGCCAGCAGCCAAGATTACAGGGCAGGGTACTTAGCCAAAAACATTCAGTACTTC. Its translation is CASSQDYRAGYLAKNIQYF.

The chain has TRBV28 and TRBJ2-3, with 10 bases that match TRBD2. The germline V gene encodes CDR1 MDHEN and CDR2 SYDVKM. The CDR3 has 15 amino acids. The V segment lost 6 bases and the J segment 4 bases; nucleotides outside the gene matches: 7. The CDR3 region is CASRVSGREADTQYF. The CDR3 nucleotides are TGTGCCAGCAGAGTAAGCGGGAGGGAGGCAGATACGCAGTATTTT.

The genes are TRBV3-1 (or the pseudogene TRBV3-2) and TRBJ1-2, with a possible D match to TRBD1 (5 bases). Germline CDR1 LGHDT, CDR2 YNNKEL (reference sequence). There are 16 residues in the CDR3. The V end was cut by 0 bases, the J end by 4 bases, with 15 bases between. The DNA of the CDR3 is TGTGCCAGCAGCCAAGACCCAACCGGACACATCTATGGCTACACCTTC. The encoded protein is CASSQDPTGHIYGYTF.

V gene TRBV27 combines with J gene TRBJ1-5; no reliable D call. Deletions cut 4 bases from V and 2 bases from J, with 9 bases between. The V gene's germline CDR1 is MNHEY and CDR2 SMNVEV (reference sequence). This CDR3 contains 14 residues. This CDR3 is CASSSGMGNQPQHF. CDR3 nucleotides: TGTGCCAGCAGTTCCGGTATGGGCAATCAGCCCCAGCATTTT.

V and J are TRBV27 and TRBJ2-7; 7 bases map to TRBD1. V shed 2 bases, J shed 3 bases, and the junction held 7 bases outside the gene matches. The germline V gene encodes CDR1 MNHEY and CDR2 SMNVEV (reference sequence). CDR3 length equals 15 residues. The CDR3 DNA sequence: TGTGCCAGCAGTTTAAGTTGGGACAGAGGCTACGAGCAGTACTTC. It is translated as CASSLSWDRGYEQYF.

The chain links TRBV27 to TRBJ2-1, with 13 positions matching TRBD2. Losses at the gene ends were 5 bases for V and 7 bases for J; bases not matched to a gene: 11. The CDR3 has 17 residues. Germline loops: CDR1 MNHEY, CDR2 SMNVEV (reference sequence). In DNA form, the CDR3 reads TGTGCCAGCAGTCCTGGACTAGCGGGAGCCCCTTGGAATGAGCAGTTCTTC. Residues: CASSPGLAGAPWNEQFF.

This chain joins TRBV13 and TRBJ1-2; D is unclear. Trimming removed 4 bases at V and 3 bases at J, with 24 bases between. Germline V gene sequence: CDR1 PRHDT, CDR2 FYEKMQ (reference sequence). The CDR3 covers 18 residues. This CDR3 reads CASSSLFVPPGGYYGYTF. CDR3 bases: TGTGCCAGCAGCTCCCTCTTTGTCCCGCCGGGCGGTTACTATGGCTACACCTTC.

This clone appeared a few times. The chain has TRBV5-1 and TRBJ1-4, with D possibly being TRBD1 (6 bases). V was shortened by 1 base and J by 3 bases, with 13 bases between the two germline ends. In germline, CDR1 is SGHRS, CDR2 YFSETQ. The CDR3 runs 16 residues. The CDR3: CASSLTHQGPNEKLFF. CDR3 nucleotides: TGCGCCAGCAGCTTGACCCACCAGGGGCCTAATGAAAAACTGTTTTTT.

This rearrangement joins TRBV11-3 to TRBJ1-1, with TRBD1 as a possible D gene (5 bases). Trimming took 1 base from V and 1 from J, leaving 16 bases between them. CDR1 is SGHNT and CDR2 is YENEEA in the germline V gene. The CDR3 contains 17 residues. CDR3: CASSLGSGLTQNTEAFF. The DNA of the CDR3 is TGTGCCAGCAGCTTAGGATCGGGGCTTACGCAGAACACTGAAGCTTTCTTT.